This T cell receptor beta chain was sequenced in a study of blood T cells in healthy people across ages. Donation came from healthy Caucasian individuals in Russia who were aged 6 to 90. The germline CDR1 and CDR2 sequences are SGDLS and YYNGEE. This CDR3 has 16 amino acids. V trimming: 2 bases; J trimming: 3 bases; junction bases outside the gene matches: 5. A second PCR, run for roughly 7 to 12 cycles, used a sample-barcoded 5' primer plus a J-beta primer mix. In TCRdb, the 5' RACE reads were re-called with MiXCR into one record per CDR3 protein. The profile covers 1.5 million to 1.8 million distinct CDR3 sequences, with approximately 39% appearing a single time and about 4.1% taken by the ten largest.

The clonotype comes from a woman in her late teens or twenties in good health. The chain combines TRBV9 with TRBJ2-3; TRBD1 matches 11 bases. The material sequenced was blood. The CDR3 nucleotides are TGTGCCAGCAGCGTGGGACAGGGGGAGTTTACAGATACGCAGTATTTT. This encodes CASSVGQGEFTDTQYF.